Detailed here is one TCR beta chain. This specimen belongs to a study of cytomegalovirus exposure and HLA in healthy donors. Assay used: immunoSEQ multiplex PCR; TCRdb lists only in-frame clones, some missing. The table has 130,000 to 150,000 clones, about 86% seen once; the top ten hold roughly 3%. This CDR3 region has 14 residues. Trimming removed 7 bases from V and 5 bases from J; junction bases left unmatched: 8. Germline CDR1 SEHNR, CDR2 FQNEAQ (reference sequence). Input material: PBMCs. This clonotype was sampled from a man aged 18 to 30 in good health and CMV-seronegative. V gene TRBV7-9 combines with J gene TRBJ2-7; 10 nucleotides align to TRBD1. This CDR3 reads CASTTGTGAHEQYF. CDR3 bases: TGTGCCAGCACAACCGGGACAGGGGCACACGAGCAGTACTTC.